The clone carrying this T cell receptor (beta chain) was seen more than once but under ten times. The antigen is undetermined. V shed 6 bases and J 5 bases; nucleotides not matched to a gene: 12. The length of the CDR3 is 16 residues. The V gene's germline CDR1 is SGHVS and CDR2 FQNEAQ. The entry originates in a study of vaccination and CD4 T cells after COVID-19. Study information: In the convalescent group, nasal swab PCR was SARS-CoV-2 positive; nine cases were mild and one severe. Stimulation used overlapping spike peptides from SARS-CoV-2, HCoV-NL63, HCoV-OC43 and HCoV-229E.

Regarding treatment: approximately nine-day PBMC culture with coronavirus spike peptide pools or control peptides (ViraFEST assay). These CD4+ T cells came from 10-day cultures by negative selection. CD4+ T cells that had been cultured provided DNA sequenced with the Oncomine TCR Beta short-read assay. TCRdb processed the PCR reads anew with MiXCR; each CDR3 protein has one entry. The sample holds around 16,000 distinct CDR3 sequences; 30% to 35% are singletons and the top ten take about 15%. The chain joins TRBV7-8 to TRBJ1-2; TRBD1 matches 10 bases. The TCR sequence derives from a human donor with COVID-19. The specimen was cultured CD4+ T cells from blood. The CDR3 coding sequence is TGTGCCAGCAGTCGGGACAGGGGAGGGACTACGTATGGCTACACCTTC. This encodes CASSRDRGGTTYGYTF.